The present entry profiles one T cell receptor (beta chain) with its context. This clone was observed a handful of times. What this receptor recognizes is not known. Nothing much larger sits one base from this clone, and base qualities are not available. The sample comes from a study of regulatory and conventional T cells in RAG deficiency (dated by TCRdb to about 2017). For context, the study as a whole: To compare the diversity and composition of the repertoires of Treg, conventional CD4+ and CD8+ T cells between RAG-deficient patients and healthy controls, the study applied high-throughput TCR beta sequencing. The research as a whole found: The CD25-high CD127-low cells sorted from Omenn syndrome patients may be peripherally activated cells rather than true Treg cells. In Omenn syndrome and CID/AS patients compared with controls, around 90-fold fewer unique TCR beta sequences were detected from Treg cells, versus approximately 10-fold fewer for other subsets. For some subjects, some analyses of T-cell subsets were not performed. RAG-deficient patients showed markedly lower Shannon entropy and higher Simpson indices than control T-cell subpopulations. All patient T-cell subsets had shorter CDR3 lengths; Omenn syndrome patients showed >80% Treg-Tconv repertoire overlap at nucleotide and amino acid level.

The method behind the library was the immunoSEQ multiplex PCR assay. Rearranged TCR beta chain products were amplified from the genomic DNA of sorted T-cell subsets and were then sequenced. Per the authors' processing: Repertoire diversity of productive TCR beta rearrangements was quantified using Shannon entropy and Simpson indices. To gauge clonal expansion, the frequencies of the 100 most abundant productive TCR beta clonotypes among total reads were added together. A self-reactivity index based on amino acid usage at CDR3beta positions 6 and 7 was applied to the TRB repertoires. Two-way ANOVA was used for repertoire analyses, while Student t or Mann-Whitney tests were used for flow cytometric analyses. This is the immuneACCESS table as TCRdb keeps it, with only in-frame sequences that have V and J called. A part of the clones is gone; compared with another copy, unresolved V genes explain less than half, and the rest is unexplained. The V and J calls and clone size are taken from that table; D and trimming were inferred from the DNA. The table for this sample lists around 3,500 clones; 94% of them were counted only once. The leading ten clones occupy more than 8% of the sample.

Regulatory T cells were purified from blood as CD4+CD25-high CD127-low cells before genomic DNA extraction. For repertoire analyses, the comparison group consisted of 7 or 8 healthy control donors. Deletion took 3 bases off V and 2 bases off J, with a span of 7 bases between the germline ends. The germline V gene gives CDR1 as SGHRS and CDR2 as YFSETQ. The CDR3 covers 13 residues, taking in both the cysteine and the phenylalanine. The CDR3 DNA has 39 bases and is translated from base 1. A further study also used this sample, focusing on regulatory T cells. As that second study puts it: For the multiplex PCR, 52 forward TRBV primers and 13 reverse TRBJ primers were used, and amplification bias was corrected with both assay-based and computational methods. In patients, repertoires had restricted unique TRB V-J pairs and skewed V and J gene usage, with regulatory T cells showing the most marked changes. The study compared T-cell receptor beta repertoires of sorted regulatory, conventional CD4+ and CD8+ T cells between CD3G-deficient patients and healthy controls. Peripheral blood mononuclear cells were isolated by Ficoll density separation. Rearranged TRB loci were amplified from genomic DNA by multiplex PCR within the immunoSEQ assay. Sequencing of the TRB amplicons was done on an Illumina HiSeq platform. Custom algorithms error-filtered the raw sequences and aligned the raw sequences to reference gene sequences, after which the immunoSEQ online tools were used for analysis. Productive and nonproductive TRB rearrangement frequencies were evaluated among both unique and total sequences. Groups were compared by t tests, Mann-Whitney tests or two-way ANOVA performed in Prism software.

The TCR sequence derives from a human donor in good health. Sequencing input: CD4+ Tregs sorted from blood. The rearranged segments are TRBV5-1 and TRBJ2-3, with the D gene uncertain. The nucleotide sequence reads as follows: TGCGCCAGCAGCTGGAGACACACAGATACGCAGTATTTT. Its protein reads: CASSWRHTDTQYF.